This entry lists 4 T cell receptor beta chains sequenced from one sample in a study of blood T cell repertoires in COVID-19. The data were produced by immunoSEQ multiplex PCR, yet TCRdb's version contains in-frame clones alone and is incomplete. This table holds 400,000 to 500,000 clones, around nine tenths found once. Sequencing was carried out using PBMCs or T cells enriched from blood (not recorded which). The origin of the receptors is a woman aged 18-35 years who had been exposed to COVID-19.

The V gene is TRBV13, the J gene TRBJ1-2; a weak D match, TRBD1 (5 bases). The germline V gene encodes CDR1 PRHDT and CDR2 FYEKMQ (reference sequence). Trimming pared 1 base from V and 4 bases from J, leaving 7 bases between. This CDR3 is built from 13 residues. CDR3 bases: TGTGCCAGCAGCTTAGCGGGGGGCTATGGCTACACCTTC. Protein: CASSLAGGYGYTF.

The chain recombines TRBV6-2 or TRBV6-3 with TRBJ2-7, with 9 nucleotides matching TRBD2. The germline gives CDR1 MNHEY, CDR2 SVGEGT. J gave up 4 bases and V 4 bases, and 5 bases lay outside the gene matches. CDR3 length: 14 residues. CDR3 nucleotides: TGTGCCAGCAGTTCTCCGGGACTAGCTTACGAGCAGTACTTC. Its protein is CASSSPGLAYEQYF.

A note on this clone: Other DNA sequences in the sample encode the same CDR3. The CDR3 spells CASSLDRGYEQYF. The CDR3 DNA sequence: TGTGCCAGCAGCCTGGACAGGGGCTACGAGCAGTACTTC. V gene TRBV7-3 combines with J gene TRBJ2-7; 9 bases line up with TRBD1. Germline-derived CDR1 and CDR2 are SGHTA and FQGTGA. The CDR3 extends over 13 amino acids. V dropped 5 bases and J dropped 3; count of bases not matched to a gene: 2.

This rearrangement joins TRBV7-2 to TRBJ2-3, with a weak D call TRBD2 (7 bases). Per germline, CDR1 SGHTA and CDR2 FQGNSA. The V gene lost 7 bases and the J gene lost 2 bases, with 13 bases spanning the gap. This CDR3 has 14 residues. For the CDR3, the DNA is TGTGCCAGCAACCGCGGGGGCGACACAGATACGCAGTATTTT. As protein: CASNRGGDTDTQYF.